The rows below give T cell receptor beta chains drawn from one sample of a study of cytomegalovirus exposure and HLA in healthy donors. TCRdb keeps only in-frame clones here, not all; method: immunoSEQ multiplex PCR. The sample contains over 150,000 clones, under 90% of which appear only once. Sequences were obtained from PBMCs. The receptor set was obtained from a man aged 18 to 35 in good health and CMV-seronegative. The CDR3 runs from the conserved cysteine through the conserved F or W. D genes are given only for firm matches. Size tells how often a clone was seen (once, few, many) or the class of an expanded clone, and some rows leave it out.

clone size	D gene	V gene	J gene	CDR3 DNA	CDR3 protein
NA	TRBD2	TRBV5-4	TRBJ2-3	TGTGCCCCCCGATCGCCGGGGCTAGCGGGAAACACAGATACGCAGTATTTT	CAPRSPGLAGNTDTQYF
NA	NA	TRBV12-5	TRBJ2-7	TGTGCTAGTGCCCACCCCGGGGGTCGGGGCGAGCAGTACTTC	CASAHPGGRGEQYF
NA	TRBD2	TRBV6-6	TRBJ2-1	TGTGCCTCCCGGGAGGATGAGCAGTTCTTC	CASREDEQFF
NA	NA	TRBV7-9	TRBJ2-7	TGTTCCAGCAGCTTAGTCAGGCAGACCAGCTCCTACGAGCAGTACTTC	CSSSLVRQTSSYEQYF
NA	NA	TRBV2	TRBJ1-2	TGTGCCAGCCGGGGGGGTGATGGCTACACCTTC	CASRGGDGYTF
NA	NA	TRBV27	TRBJ2-3	TGTGCCAGCAGTTTACTGGAGGGAGATACGCAGTATTTT	CASSLLEGDTQYF
NA	TRBD1	TRBV7-3	TRBJ1-2	TGTGCCAGCAGCCCTACCCGACAGGGTCGCTACACCTTC	CASSPTRQGRYTF
NA	NA	TRBV19	TRBJ2-3	TGTGCCAGTAGCTCGACTTTCCCGGATACGCAGTATTTT	CASSSTFPDTQYF
few	TRBD1	TRBV11-2	TRBJ1-1	TGTGCCAGCAGCTCGACAGGGTTTTGGACTGAAGCTTTCTTT	CASSSTGFWTEAFF
NA	TRBD2	TRBV6-5	TRBJ2-7	TGTGCCAGCAATCAACTAGCGGGAGGGACCTACGAGCAGTACTTC	CASNQLAGGTYEQYF
few	NA	TRBV4-3	TRBJ1-1	TGCGCCAGCAGCCAAGACCCTATTTATCGGTCGGAAGCTTTCTTT	CASSQDPIYRSEAFF
NA	NA	TRBV29-1	TRBJ2-5	TGCAGCGTTGACGACTACTTTGAGACCCAGTACTTC	CSVDDYFETQYF
few	NA	TRBV6-5	TRBJ2-3	TGTGCCAGCAGTAACGGAGATACGCAGTATTTT	CASSNGDTQYF
NA	TRBD1	TRBV27	TRBJ2-1	TGTGCCAGCAGATCGGACAGGGGATCTTACAATGAGCAGTTCTTC	CASRSDRGSYNEQFF
NA	TRBD2	TRBV5-1	TRBJ2-1	TGCGCCAGCAGCTTGGTTGTAGGGACTACGAAGCAGTTCTTC	CASSLVVGTTKQFF
NA	TRBD1	TRBV2	TRBJ2-5	TGTGCCAGCGCTATGGACAGGGAAGAGACCCAGTACTTC	CASAMDREETQYF
NA	NA	TRBV7-6	TRBJ2-1	TGTGCCAGCAGCCCCCGTCTCGGAGGAAATGAGCAGTTCTTC	CASSPRLGGNEQFF
NA	NA	TRBV14	TRBJ2-1	TGTGCCAGCAGCCAAGTAGAAAGCTCCTACAATGAGCAGTTCTTC	CASSQVESSYNEQFF
NA	TRBD2	TRBV28	TRBJ2-1	TGTGCCAGCAGTTTAGCGGGGGGCTACAATGAGCAGTTCTTC	CASSLAGGYNEQFF
NA	TRBD1	TRBV7-8	TRBJ2-7	TGTGCCAGCAGCCCTAGACAGGGTAACTACGAGCAGTACTTC	CASSPRQGNYEQYF
NA	NA	TRBV25-1	TRBJ1-2	TGTGCCAGCAGCCTCCCCGGGTTAGGCGACTATGGCTACACCTTC	CASSLPGLGDYGYTF
once	TRBD2	TRBV9	TRBJ2-1	TGTGCCAGCAGCCCTAGCGGACCGGCCTATGAGCAGTTCTTC	CASSPSGPAYEQFF
once	NA	TRBV7-9	TRBJ2-1	TGTGCCAGCAGCTCCGACAGCTTTGGTGAGCAGTTCTTC	CASSSDSFGEQFF
NA	NA	TRBV6-5	TRBJ1-5	TGTGCCAGCAGTCGGGGAGGGCTAGACAATCAGCCCCAGCATTTT	CASSRGGLDNQPQHF
NA	TRBD2	TRBV28	TRBJ2-3	TGTGCCAGCATAACAAGACTAGCGGAGATCACAGATACGCAGTATTTT	CASITRLAEITDTQYF
NA	TRBD1	TRBV2	TRBJ1-2	TGTGCCAGCAGGGGGACAGGACAAAGGAACTATGGCTACACCTTC	CASRGTGQRNYGYTF
NA	NA	TRBV27	TRBJ2-7	TGTGCCAGCAGTCAAGGCCGGGACTCCATCTACGAGCAGTACTTC	CASSQGRDSIYEQYF
NA	TRBD1	TRBV7-9	TRBJ1-4	TGTGCCAGCAGCTTAGGGGGGACAGCGCTTAATGAAAAACTGTTTTTT	CASSLGGTALNEKLFF
NA	TRBD1	TRBV9	TRBJ2-1	TGTGCCAGCAGCGCTACCTGGGCGGGACAGGGGGCTAAGGAGCAGTTCTTC	CASSATWAGQGAKEQFF
once	NA	TRBV10-1	TRBJ1-1	TGCGCCAGCAGTGAAGGGGACACTGAAGCTTTCTTT	CASSEGDTEAFF
NA	TRBD1	TRBV11-2	TRBJ1-1	TGTGCCAGCAGCCACGGCATGCACAGGGGGGACACTGAAGCTTTCTTT	CASSHGMHRGDTEAFF
NA	TRBD2	TRBV7-3	TRBJ2-3	TGTGCCAGCAGCGAAGGGAGGGGCGGTGGTATGGATACGCAGTATTTT	CASSEGRGGGMDTQYF
NA	TRBD1	TRBV30	TRBJ1-2	TGTGCCTGGAGCCTCTCTACAGGGGGCGCGAGGGGCTACACCTTC	CAWSLSTGGARGYTF
NA	TRBD1	TRBV28	TRBJ1-2	TGTGCCAGCCATACAGGGGGCACAACAAACTATGGCTACACCTTC	CASHTGGTTNYGYTF
NA	NA	TRBV5-1	TRBJ2-1	TGCGCCAGCAGCCGGGATTGGGGATGGGAGCAGTTCTTC	CASSRDWGWEQFF
NA	TRBD2	TRBV7-2	TRBJ2-7	TGTGCCAGCAGCCAAAGCGGGACCCCGTCCGGGCAGTACTTC	CASSQSGTPSGQYF
NA	NA	TRBV11-3	TRBJ1-4	TGTGCCAGCAGCCGTTCCGCGGGCGAAAAACTGTTTTTT	CASSRSAGEKLFF
few	NA	TRBV5-4	TRBJ1-1	TGTGCCAGCAGCCTAAGGACTGCTAACACTGAAGCTTTCTTT	CASSLRTANTEAFF
NA	NA	TRBV27	TRBJ1-3	TGTGCCAGCAGTCGAACCCTCAGGGATACTGGAAACACCATATATTTT	CASSRTLRDTGNTIYF
NA	NA	TRBV7-2	TRBJ2-7	TGTGCCAGCAGCTTAGCGGACCGGGGCTACGAGCAGTACTTC	CASSLADRGYEQYF
NA	NA	TRBV6-6	TRBJ1-2	TGTGCCAGCAGTTCTACTCCAGGAAACTATGGCTACACCTTC	CASSSTPGNYGYTF
NA	NA	TRBV5-1	TRBJ1-3	TGCGCCAGCAGGTCCAGGGGTGGCGACACCATATATTTT	CASRSRGGDTIYF
NA	NA	TRBV4-3	TRBJ2-7	TGCGCCAGCAGCCCCGGACAAGGTTACTACGAGCAGTACTTC	CASSPGQGYYEQYF
NA	NA	TRBV5-1	TRBJ2-7	TGCGCCAGCAGCTCCTGGACTGGGTCGCACTACAACTTC	CASSSWTGSHYNF
NA	NA	TRBV10-3	TRBJ2-1	TGTGCCATCAGTGGGTTTGCGGGGGCCCAGTTCTTC	CAISGFAGAQFF
NA	NA	TRBV29-1	TRBJ2-5	TGCAGCGTTGAGCCGTCGGGGGAGACCCAGTACTTC	CSVEPSGETQYF
NA	TRBD1	TRBV5-1	TRBJ2-3	TGCGCCAGCAGCTTGAGGGACAGGGGGCGAGATACGCAGTATTTT	CASSLRDRGRDTQYF
few	TRBD2	TRBV6-4	TRBJ2-1	TGTGCCAGCAGGGTGGTGCCTAGCGGGGGTTATGAGCAGTTCTTC	CASRVVPSGGYEQFF
NA	NA	TRBV6-5	TRBJ1-1	TGTGCCAGCAGTTACGGACAGACGAACACTGAAGCTTTCTTT	CASSYGQTNTEAFF
NA	NA	TRBV29-1	TRBJ2-3	TGCAGCGTTGAAGATTTCGAGGGGGAAACAGATACGCAGTATTTT	CSVEDFEGETDTQYF
NA	TRBD2	TRBV11-3	TRBJ2-2	TGTGCCAGCAGCCATACTAGCGGTTTAACCGGGGAGCTGTTTTTT	CASSHTSGLTGELFF
few	NA	TRBV7-9	TRBJ1-5	TGTGCCAGCAGCGACTTCAGCGGGCTTTCCAATCAGCCCCAGCATTTT	CASSDFSGLSNQPQHF
NA	NA	TRBV7-9	TRBJ2-3	TGTGCCAGCAGCCCCCCAGTGCGGGCAGATACGCAGTATTTT	CASSPPVRADTQYF
NA	TRBD1	TRBV18	TRBJ2-3	TGTGCCAGCTCACTAATCGGACAGGGGGCCACAGATACGCAGTATTTT	CASSLIGQGATDTQYF
NA	TRBD1	TRBV19	TRBJ1-5	TGTGCCAGTAGTACCGGGACAGGGGGCGCTGGTCAGCCCCAGCATTTT	CASSTGTGGAGQPQHF
NA	NA	TRBV28	TRBJ1-1	TGTGCCAGCACCTCCTATCGGGGGACTGAAGCTTTCTTT	CASTSYRGTEAFF
few	NA	TRBV4-3	TRBJ1-3	TGCGCCAGCAGCCAAGATCGGGTGGGCTCTGGAAACACCATATATTTT	CASSQDRVGSGNTIYF
once	NA	TRBV2	TRBJ2-7	TGTGCCAGCAGTCCACAGGTTCGCGAGCAGTACTTC	CASSPQVREQYF